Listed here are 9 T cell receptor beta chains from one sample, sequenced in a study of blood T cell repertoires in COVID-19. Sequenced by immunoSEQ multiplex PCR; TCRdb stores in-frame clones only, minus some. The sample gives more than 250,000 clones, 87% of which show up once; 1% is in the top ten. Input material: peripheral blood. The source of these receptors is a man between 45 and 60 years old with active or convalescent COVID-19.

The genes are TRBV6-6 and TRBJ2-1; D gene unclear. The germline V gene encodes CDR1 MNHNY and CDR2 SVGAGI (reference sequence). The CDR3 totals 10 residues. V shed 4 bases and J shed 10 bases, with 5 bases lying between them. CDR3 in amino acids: CASSSGEQFF. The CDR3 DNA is TGTGCCAGCAGTTCAGGAGAGCAGTTCTTC.

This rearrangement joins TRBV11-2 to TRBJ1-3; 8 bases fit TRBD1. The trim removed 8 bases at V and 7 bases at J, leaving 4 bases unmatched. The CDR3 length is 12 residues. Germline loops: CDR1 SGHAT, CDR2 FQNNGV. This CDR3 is CASGYRGNTIYF. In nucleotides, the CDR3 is TGTGCCAGCGGATACAGGGGGAACACCATATATTTT.

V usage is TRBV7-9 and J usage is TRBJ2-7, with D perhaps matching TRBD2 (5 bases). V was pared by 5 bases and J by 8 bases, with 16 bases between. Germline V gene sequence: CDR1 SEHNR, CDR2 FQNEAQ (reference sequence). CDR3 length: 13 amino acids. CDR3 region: CASSRFQEAQQYF. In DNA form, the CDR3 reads TGTGCCAGCAGCCGATTCCAGGAGGCCCAGCAGTACTTC.

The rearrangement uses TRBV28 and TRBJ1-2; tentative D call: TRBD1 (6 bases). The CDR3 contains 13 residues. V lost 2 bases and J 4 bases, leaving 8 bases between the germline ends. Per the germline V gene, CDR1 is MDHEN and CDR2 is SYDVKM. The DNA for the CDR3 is TGTGCCAGCAGTTTAGGACAGAGCTATGGCTACACCTTC. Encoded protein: CASSLGQSYGYTF.

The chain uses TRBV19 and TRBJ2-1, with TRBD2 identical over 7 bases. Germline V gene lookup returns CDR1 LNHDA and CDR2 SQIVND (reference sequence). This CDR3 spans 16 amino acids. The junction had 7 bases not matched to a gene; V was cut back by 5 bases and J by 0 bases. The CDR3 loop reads CASSPEAGNSYNEQFF. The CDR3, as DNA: TGTGCCAGTAGTCCCGAAGCGGGAAACTCCTACAATGAGCAGTTCTTC.

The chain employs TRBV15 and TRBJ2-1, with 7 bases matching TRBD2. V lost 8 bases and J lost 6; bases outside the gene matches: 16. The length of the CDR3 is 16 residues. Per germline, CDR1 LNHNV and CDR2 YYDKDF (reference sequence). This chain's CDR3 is CATAFRASGNVNEQFF. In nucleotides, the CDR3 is TGTGCCACCGCTTTTAGGGCGAGCGGGAATGTCAATGAGCAGTTCTTC.

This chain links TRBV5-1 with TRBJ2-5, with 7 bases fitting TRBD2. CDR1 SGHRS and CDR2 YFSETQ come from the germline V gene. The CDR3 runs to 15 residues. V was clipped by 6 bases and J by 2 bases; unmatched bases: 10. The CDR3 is CASTLAGGLQETQYF. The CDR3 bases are TGCGCCAGCACCCTGGCCGGGGGACTACAAGAGACCCAGTACTTC.

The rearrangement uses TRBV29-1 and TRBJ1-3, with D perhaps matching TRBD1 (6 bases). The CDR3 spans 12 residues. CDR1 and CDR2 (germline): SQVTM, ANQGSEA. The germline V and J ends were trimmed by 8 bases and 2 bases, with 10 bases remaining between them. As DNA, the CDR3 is TGCAGCAAACAGGGCCCTGGAAACACCATATATTTT. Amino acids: CSKQGPGNTIYF.

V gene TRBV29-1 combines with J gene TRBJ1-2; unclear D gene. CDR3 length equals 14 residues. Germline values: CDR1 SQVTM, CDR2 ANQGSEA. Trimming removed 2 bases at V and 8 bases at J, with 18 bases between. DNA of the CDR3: TGCAGCGTTGAAATGCGGGTCCCCTCAAGGGGCTACACCTTC. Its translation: CSVEMRVPSRGYTF.